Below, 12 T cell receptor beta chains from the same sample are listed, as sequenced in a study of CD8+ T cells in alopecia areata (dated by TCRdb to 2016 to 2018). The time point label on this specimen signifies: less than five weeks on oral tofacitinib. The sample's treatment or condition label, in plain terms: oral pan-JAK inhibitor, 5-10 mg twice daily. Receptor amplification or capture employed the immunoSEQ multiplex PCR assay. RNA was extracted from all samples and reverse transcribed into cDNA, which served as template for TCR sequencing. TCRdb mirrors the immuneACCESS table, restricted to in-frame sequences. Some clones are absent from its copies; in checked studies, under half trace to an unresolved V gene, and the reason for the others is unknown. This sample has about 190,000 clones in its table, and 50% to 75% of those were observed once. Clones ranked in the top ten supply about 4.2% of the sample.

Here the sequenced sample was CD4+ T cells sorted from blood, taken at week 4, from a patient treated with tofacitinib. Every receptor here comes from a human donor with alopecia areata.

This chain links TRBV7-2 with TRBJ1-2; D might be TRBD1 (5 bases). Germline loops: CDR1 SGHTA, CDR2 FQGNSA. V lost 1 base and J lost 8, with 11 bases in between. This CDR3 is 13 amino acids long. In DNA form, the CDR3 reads TGTGCCAGCAGCTTAGAAGGGGTCGCCGGCTACACCTTC. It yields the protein CASSLEGVAGYTF.

The CDR3 sequence is CASKGGNSEAFF. The CDR3 DNA reads as TGCGCCAGCAAAGGGGGGAATTCTGAAGCTTTCTTT. The genes are TRBV4-1 and TRBJ1-1; tentatively, D is TRBD1 (6 bases). V was shortened by 7 bases and J by 6 bases, with 12 bases between the two germline ends. The CDR3 covers 12 residues. Per germline, CDR1 MGHRA and CDR2 YSYEKL.

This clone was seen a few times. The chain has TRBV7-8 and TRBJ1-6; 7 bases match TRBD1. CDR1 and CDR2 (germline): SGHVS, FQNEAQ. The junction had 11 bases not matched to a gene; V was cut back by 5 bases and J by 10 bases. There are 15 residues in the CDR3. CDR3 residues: CASSVRQGQLSPLHF. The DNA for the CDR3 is TGTGCCAGCAGCGTTAGACAGGGTCAGTTGTCACCCCTCCACTTT.

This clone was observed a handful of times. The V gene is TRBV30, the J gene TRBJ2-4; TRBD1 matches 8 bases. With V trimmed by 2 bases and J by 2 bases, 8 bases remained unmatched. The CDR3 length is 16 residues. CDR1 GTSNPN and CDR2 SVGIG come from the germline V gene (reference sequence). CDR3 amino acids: CAWSTGQGLSKNIQYF. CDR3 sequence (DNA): TGTGCCTGGAGTACAGGACAGGGATTATCCAAAAACATTCAGTACTTC.

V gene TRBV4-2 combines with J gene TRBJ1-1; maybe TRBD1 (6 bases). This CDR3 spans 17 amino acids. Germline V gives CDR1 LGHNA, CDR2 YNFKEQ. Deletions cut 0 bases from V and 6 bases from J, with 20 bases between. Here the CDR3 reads CASSQEGGIQWGSEAFF. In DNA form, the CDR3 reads TGTGCCAGCAGCCAAGAAGGGGGGATCCAATGGGGCTCTGAAGCTTTCTTT.

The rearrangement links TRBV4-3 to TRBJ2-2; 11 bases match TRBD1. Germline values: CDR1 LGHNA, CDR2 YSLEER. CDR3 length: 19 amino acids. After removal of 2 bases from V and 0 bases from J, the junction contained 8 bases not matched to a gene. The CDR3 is CASSQRAGQGVTNTGELFF. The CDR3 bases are TGCGCCAGCAGCCAACGGGCGGGACAGGGGGTGACGAACACCGGGGAGCTGTTTTTT.

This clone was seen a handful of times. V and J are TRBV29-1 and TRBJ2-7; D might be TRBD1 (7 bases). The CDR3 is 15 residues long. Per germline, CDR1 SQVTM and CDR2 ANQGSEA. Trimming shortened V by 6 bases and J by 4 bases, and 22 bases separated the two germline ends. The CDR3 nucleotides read TGCAGCGTCCAGGGGGGATTGGGACGGACTTACGAGCAGTACTTC. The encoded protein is CSVQGGLGRTYEQYF.

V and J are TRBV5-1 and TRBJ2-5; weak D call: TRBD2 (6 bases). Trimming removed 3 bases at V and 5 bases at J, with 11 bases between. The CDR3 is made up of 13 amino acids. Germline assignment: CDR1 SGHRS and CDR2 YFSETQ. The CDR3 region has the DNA TGCGCCAGCAGCTCCGCCGGGAGTGAGACCCAGTACTTC. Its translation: CASSSAGSETQYF.

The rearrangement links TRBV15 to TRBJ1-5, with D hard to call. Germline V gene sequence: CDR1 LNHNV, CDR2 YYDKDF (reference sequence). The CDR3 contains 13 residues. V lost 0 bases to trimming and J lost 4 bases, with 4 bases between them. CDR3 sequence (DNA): TGTGCCACCAGCAGAGAGGAAAATCAGCCCCAGCATTTT. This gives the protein CATSREENQPQHF.

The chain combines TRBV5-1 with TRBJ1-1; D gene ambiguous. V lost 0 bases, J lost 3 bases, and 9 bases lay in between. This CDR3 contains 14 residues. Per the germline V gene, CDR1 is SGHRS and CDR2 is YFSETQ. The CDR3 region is CASSLVGVDTEAFF. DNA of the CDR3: TGCGCCAGCAGCTTGGTCGGGGTGGACACTGAAGCTTTCTTT.

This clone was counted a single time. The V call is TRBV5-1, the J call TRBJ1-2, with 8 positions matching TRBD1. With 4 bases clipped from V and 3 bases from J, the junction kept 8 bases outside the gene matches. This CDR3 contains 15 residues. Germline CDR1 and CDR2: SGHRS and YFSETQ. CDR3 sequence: CASSPRDRSDYGYTF. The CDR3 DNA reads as TGCGCCAGCAGCCCACGGGACAGGAGTGACTATGGCTACACCTTC.

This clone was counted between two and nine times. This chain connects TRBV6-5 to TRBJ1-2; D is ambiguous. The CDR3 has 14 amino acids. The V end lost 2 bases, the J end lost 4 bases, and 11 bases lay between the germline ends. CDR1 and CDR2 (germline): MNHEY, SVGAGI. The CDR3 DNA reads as TGTGCCAGCAGTTACAGGGCCGGAACCTATGGCTACACCTTC. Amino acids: CASSYRAGTYGYTF.